The 11 T cell receptor beta chains below all came from one sample that was sequenced in a study of breast tumors, draining lymph nodes, adjacent tissues. Axillary draining lymph nodes of breast cancer patients supplied the node samples. TCRdb re-called the multiplex PCR reads through MiXCR, storing one row per CDR3 protein. Among 150,000 to 250,000 distinct CDR3 sequences, roughly 31% were seen once, and the ten largest hold over 4%. Sequencing input: axillary lymph node tissue. Receptor source: a female donor with breast cancer. Some clones in this sample may be carry-over from other donors' samples.

This clonotype has a count of ten or more. V and J are TRBV20-1 and TRBJ2-7; 8 bases agree with TRBD2. The germline CDR1 and CDR2 sequences are DFQATT and SNEGSKA (reference sequence). The CDR3 covers 13 residues. V shed 4 bases and J 2 bases; nucleotides not matched to a gene: 4. The CDR3, as DNA: TGCAGTGCTACCTTAGCGGGGCCCTACGAGCAGTACTTC. This translates into CSATLAGPYEQYF.

The chain links TRBV20-1 to TRBJ2-6, with a weak D call TRBD1 (5 bases). Germline loops: CDR1 DFQATT, CDR2 SNEGSKA (reference sequence). V was shortened by 1 base and J by 5 bases, with 9 bases between the two germline ends. There are 14 residues in the CDR3. The CDR3 reads CSARVKDRANVLTF. As DNA, the CDR3 is TGCAGTGCTAGAGTCAAGGACAGGGCCAACGTCCTGACTTTC.

As to this clonotype: A much larger clone is a single base away; this may be a read error. The chain has TRBV12-3 or TRBV12-4 and TRBJ1-2; D call uncertain. With 5 bases removed from V and 4 bases from J, the gap between germline ends came to 14 bases. The CDR3 has 14 amino acids. CDR3 loop: CASSVAGKSYGYTF. The CDR3 nucleotides are TGTGCCAGCAGTGTCGCGGGCAAGAGCTATGGCTACACCTTC.

In this sample, this clonotype turned up many times. The CDR3 region is CASSPLTGQETQYF. The CDR3 DNA follows: TGTGCCAGCAGCCCTTTAACAGGGCAAGAGACCCAGTACTTC. The chain employs TRBV6-6 and TRBJ2-5, with D possibly matching TRBD1 (6 bases). With 6 bases removed from V and 2 bases from J, the gap between germline ends came to 13 bases. This CDR3 has 14 residues. CDR1 is MNHNY, CDR2 SVGAGI, per germline (reference sequence).

The chain recombines TRBV6-2 or TRBV6-3 with TRBJ1-1; 8 bases agree with TRBD1. This CDR3 comprises 15 residues. Germline V gives CDR1 MNHEY, CDR2 SVGEGT. V lost 5 bases, J lost 1 base, and 6 bases stayed unmatched. The CDR3 sequence is CASSPGQGRNTEAFF. The CDR3 nucleotides read TGTGCCAGCAGTCCCGGACAGGGAAGGAACACTGAAGCTTTCTTT.

This clonotype appeared a few times. This could be a read error, since a much larger clone is one nucleotide away. This rearrangement joins TRBV20-1 to TRBJ2-7; no definite D call. The CDR3 consists of 16 residues. The germline V and J ends were trimmed by 0 bases and 6 bases, with 21 bases remaining between them. Germline-derived CDR1 and CDR2 are DFQATT and SNEGSKA (reference sequence). The CDR3 region is CSARDLRTPAGTEQYF. The CDR3 DNA sequence: TGCAGTGCTAGAGATCTCAGGACCCCGGCTGGAACCGAGCAGTACTTC.

This clonotype showed up many times. V gene TRBV6-5 combines with J gene TRBJ1-3, with D hard to call. Trimming stripped 6 bases from V and 0 bases from J, with 12 bases between. This CDR3 spans 15 amino acids. In germline, CDR1 is MNHEY, CDR2 SVGAGI. The CDR3 nucleotides read TGTGCCAGCAGGATCAGTTATGACTCTGGAAACACCATATATTTT. Translating it yields CASRISYDSGNTIYF.

This clonotype was seen ten or more times. The chain links TRBV4-3 to TRBJ2-3; D gene uncertain. The CDR3 is made up of 16 amino acids. The V gene's germline CDR1 is LGHNA and CDR2 YSLEER. Trimming left V 0 bases short and J 2 bases short, with 12 bases between. The DNA for the CDR3 is TGCGCCAGCAGCCAAGATTACGCCTCCTCCACAGATACGCAGTATTTT. Protein sequence: CASSQDYASSTDTQYF.

This clonotype was detected a few times. The chain recombines TRBV6-2 or TRBV6-3 with TRBJ2-5; 12 bases line up with TRBD2. The V gene end was trimmed by 4 bases and the J gene end by 1 base; junction bases not matched to a gene: 4. The V gene's germline CDR1 is MNHEY and CDR2 SVGEGT. CDR3 size: 16 residues. This CDR3 is CASSFPSGRAQETQYF. The CDR3, as DNA: TGTGCCAGCAGTTTCCCTAGCGGGAGGGCCCAAGAGACCCAGTACTTC.

The sample holds many counts of this clonotype. The gene calls are TRBV5-1 and TRBJ2-7, with a tentative D call TRBD1 (6 bases). V lost 0 bases to trimming and J lost 3 bases, with 13 bases between them. Germline V gene data show CDR1 as SGHRS and CDR2 as YFSETQ. The CDR3 loop spans 15 amino acids. CDR3 loop: CASSLAGAGDYEQYF. Here the CDR3 DNA reads TGCGCCAGCAGCTTGGCCGGGGCAGGGGACTACGAGCAGTACTTC.

This clonotype was recorded at least ten times. The CDR3 end shows no conserved phenylalanine or tryptophan, and so a read error is likely. The rearrangement links TRBV6-6 to TRBJ2-7; 7 bases fit TRBD2. The CDR3 has 18 amino acids. The germline V gene has CDR1 MNHNY and CDR2 SVGAGI (reference sequence). The ends lost 0 bases at V and 3 bases at J; junction bases unmatched: 14. The CDR3 reads CASSYSMQLAVTLYEQYL. The CDR3 bases are TGTGCCAGCAGTTACTCGATGCAGCTAGCGGTTACCCTCTACGAGCAGTACCTC.